The present T cell receptor beta chain was sequenced within a study of metastatic and nonmetastatic thyroid tumors. For the study at large: Repertoire comparisons spanned blood and tumor or nodule tissue from malignant and benign thyroid patients. Whole-study results and caveats: Reportedly, malignant thyroid tumors had significantly higher TCR beta diversity than benign nodules, in blood and tumor.

The sample holds many counts of this clone. Its target is not known. Study processing details: The study built a papillary thyroid cancer distant-metastasis classifier from CDR3 differences across clinicopathological groups. With MiXCR, TCRdb reprocessed the PCR reads. TCRdb assigned the V and J calls; the authors' analysis was not used. The profile covers approximately 16,000 clones, with roughly a third appearing a single time and roughly 7% taken by the ten largest. Treatment of any kind had been given to no patient before thyroid surgery. Germline CDR1 reads SGHNT; CDR2 reads YYREEE (reference sequence). The ends lost 3 bases at V and 0 bases at J; junction bases unmatched: 9. The CDR3 has 17 amino acids.

The chain recombines TRBV5-4 with TRBJ1-5, with 7 bases lining up with TRBD1. The sequencing sample was made of tumor tissue. The source is a female donor with papillary thyroid cancer or a benign thyroid nodule (not recorded which). Some clones in this sample may be carry-over from other donors' samples. The CDR3 DNA is TGTGCCAGCAGCTCCTTAGGACAGGTGGTTAGCAATCAGCCCCAGCATTTT. This sequence encodes CASSSLGQVVSNQPQHF.